These T cell receptor beta chains were read from a single sample in a study of T cells in Graves' hyperthyroidism and ophthalmopathy. TCRdb passed the multiplex PCR reads through MiXCR, listing each CDR3 protein once. The repertoire has about 280,000 distinct CDR3 sequences, 25% to 30% of them found once; the top ten carry about 25%. Sequencing used blood. The origin of the receptors is a man aged 35 to 55 with Graves' hyperthyroidism that later progressed to Graves' ophthalmopathy. CDR3s include the opening cysteine and the closing phenylalanine or tryptophan. Each record gives: J gene, D gene, clone size, V gene, CDR3 DNA, CDR3 protein. The D gene is left open where the match is weak. Clone size is stated in some rows and not others, as once, few, many or a class when expanded.

TRBJ2-5	TRBD1	many	TRBV7-9	TGTGCCAGCAGGCCCGGGACAGGGGTCGAGGCCCAGTACTTC	CASRPGTGVEAQYF
TRBJ2-5	TRBD1	many	TRBV28	TGTGCCAGCAGTTACCCAGGACAGGGGGGGGTAGAGACCCAGTACTTC	CASSYPGQGGVETQYF
TRBJ2-5	-	many	TRBV12-3/TRBV12-4	TGTGCCAGCAGTGAGGGTATCGCAGAGACCCAGTACTTC	CASSEGIAETQYF
TRBJ2-5	-	-	TRBV6-2/TRBV6-3	TGTGCCAGCGGATCGAAGGTGGGCCAGTACTTC	CASGSKVGQYF
TRBJ1-1	-	-	TRBV29-1	TGCAGCGTTAAGGGGGGACAGAACACTGAAGCTTTCTTT	CSVKGGQNTEAFF
TRBJ2-7	-	many	TRBV12-3/TRBV12-4	TGTGCCAGCAGCGGCCGTGACAGGGAGGGCGAGCAGTACTTC	CASSGRDREGEQYF
TRBJ2-7	-	many	TRBV29-1	TGCAGCGTTGAAGGCAGCTACGAGCAGTACTTC	CSVEGSYEQYF
TRBJ2-2	TRBD1	many	TRBV7-9	TGTGCCAGCAGCAGACAGGGGCCCGTGAGCGGGGAGCTGTTTTTT	CASSRQGPVSGELFF
TRBJ1-1	TRBD1	-	TRBV6-1	TGTGCCAGCAGCCTAACGTGGACAGGGAACACTGAAGCTTTCTTT	CASSLTWTGNTEAFF
TRBJ2-7	TRBD2	many	TRBV6-1	TGTGCCAGCAGACCCCCTAGCGGACCCTCCTACGAGCAGTACTTC	CASRPPSGPSYEQYF
TRBJ2-2	-	many	TRBV6-5	TGTGCCAGCAGTTATATGTACACCGGGGAGCTGTTTTTT	CASSYMYTGELFF
TRBJ2-5	-	many	TRBV6-1	TGTGCCAGCATCAAAGGGGCAGGGGGGAGAGAGACCCAGTACTTC	CASIKGAGGRETQYF